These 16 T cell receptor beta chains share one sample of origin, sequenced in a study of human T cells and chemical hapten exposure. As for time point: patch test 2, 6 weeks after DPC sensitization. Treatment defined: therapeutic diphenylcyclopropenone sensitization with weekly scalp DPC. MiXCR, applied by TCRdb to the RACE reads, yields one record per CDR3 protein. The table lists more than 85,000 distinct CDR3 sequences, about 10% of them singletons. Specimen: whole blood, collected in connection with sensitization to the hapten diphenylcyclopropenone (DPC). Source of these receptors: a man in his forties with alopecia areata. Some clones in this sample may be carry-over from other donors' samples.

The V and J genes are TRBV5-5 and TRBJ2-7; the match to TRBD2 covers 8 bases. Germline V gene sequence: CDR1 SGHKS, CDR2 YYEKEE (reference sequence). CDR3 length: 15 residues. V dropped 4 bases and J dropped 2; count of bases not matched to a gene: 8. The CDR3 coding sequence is TGTGCCAGCAGCCGGGGGGGGGGTGCGGCCTACGAGCAGTACTTC. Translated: CASSRGGGAAYEQYF.

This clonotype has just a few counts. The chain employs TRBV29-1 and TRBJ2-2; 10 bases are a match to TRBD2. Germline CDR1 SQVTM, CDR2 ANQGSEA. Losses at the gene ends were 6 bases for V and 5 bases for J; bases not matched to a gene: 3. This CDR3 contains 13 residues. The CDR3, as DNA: TGCAGCGTAGGGGGACTAGCGACCGGGGAGCTGTTTTTT. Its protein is CSVGGLATGELFF.

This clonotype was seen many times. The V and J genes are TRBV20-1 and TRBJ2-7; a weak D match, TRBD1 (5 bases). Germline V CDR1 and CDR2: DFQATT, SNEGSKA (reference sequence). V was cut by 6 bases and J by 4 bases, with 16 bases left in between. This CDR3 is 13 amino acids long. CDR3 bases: TGCAGTGCCCTACGGCAGGGTGTATACGAGCAGTACTTC. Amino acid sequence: CSALRQGVYEQYF.

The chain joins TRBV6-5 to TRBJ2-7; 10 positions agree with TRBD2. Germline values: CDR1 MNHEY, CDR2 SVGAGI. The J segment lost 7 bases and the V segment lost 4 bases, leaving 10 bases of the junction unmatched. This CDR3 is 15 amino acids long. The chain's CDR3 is CASSSALAGAREQYF. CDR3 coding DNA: TGTGCCAGCAGTTCCGCCCTAGCGGGAGCTCGGGAGCAGTACTTC.

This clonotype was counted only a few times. CDR3 loop: CASSYSTSENTGELFF. The CDR3 nucleotides read TGTGCCAGCAGTTACTCGACTAGCGAGAACACCGGGGAGCTGTTTTTT. The genes are TRBV6-6 and TRBJ2-2; 8 bases map to TRBD2. Unmatched junction bases numbered 1, after V lost 0 bases and J lost 1 base. CDR1 is MNHNY, CDR2 SVGAGI, per germline (reference sequence). The CDR3 spans 16 residues.

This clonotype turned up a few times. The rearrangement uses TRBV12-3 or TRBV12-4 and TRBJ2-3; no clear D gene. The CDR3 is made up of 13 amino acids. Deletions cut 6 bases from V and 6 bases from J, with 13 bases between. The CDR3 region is CASSRPTPDTQYF. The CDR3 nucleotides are TGTGCCAGCAGCCGTCCGACCCCGGATACGCAGTATTTT.

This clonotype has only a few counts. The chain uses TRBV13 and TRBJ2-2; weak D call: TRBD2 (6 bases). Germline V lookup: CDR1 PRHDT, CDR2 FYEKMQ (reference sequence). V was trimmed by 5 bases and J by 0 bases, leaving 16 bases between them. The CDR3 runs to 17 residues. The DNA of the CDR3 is TGTGCCAGCAGCCACACTAGCACCGAAACGAACACCGGGGAGCTGTTTTTT. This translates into CASSHTSTETNTGELFF.

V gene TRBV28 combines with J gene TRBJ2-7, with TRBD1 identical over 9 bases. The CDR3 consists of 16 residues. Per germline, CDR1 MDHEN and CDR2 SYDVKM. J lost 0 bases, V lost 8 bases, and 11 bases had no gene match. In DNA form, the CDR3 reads TGTGCCAGCCAGAGAACCGGGACAGGGCACTCCTACGAGCAGTACTTC. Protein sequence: CASQRTGTGHSYEQYF.

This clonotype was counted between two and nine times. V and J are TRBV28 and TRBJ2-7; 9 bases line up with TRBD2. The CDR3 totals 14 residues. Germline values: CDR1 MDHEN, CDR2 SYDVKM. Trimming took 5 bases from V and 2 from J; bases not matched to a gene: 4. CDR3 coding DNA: TGTGCCAGCAGTCGAGCGGGAGGAACCTACGAGCAGTACTTC. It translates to CASSRAGGTYEQYF.

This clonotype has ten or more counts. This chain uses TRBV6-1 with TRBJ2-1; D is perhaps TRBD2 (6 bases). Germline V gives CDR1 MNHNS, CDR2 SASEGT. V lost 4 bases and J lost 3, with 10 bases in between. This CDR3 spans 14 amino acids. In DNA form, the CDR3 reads TGTGCCAGCAGTGGGGGGACTGACTACAATGAGCAGTTCTTC. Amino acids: CASSGGTDYNEQFF.

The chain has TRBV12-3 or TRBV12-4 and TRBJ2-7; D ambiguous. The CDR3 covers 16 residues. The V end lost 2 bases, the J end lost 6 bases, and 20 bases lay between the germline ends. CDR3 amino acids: CASSLIGRKPSREQYV. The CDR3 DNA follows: TGTGCCAGCAGTTTAATAGGGCGAAAACCCTCCCGCGAGCAGTACGTC.

The DNA of the CDR3 is TGCGCCAGCAGCTTGCCGGGAGGCAACACCGGGGAGCTGTTTTTT. Protein sequence: CASSLPGGNTGELFF. The chain carries TRBV5-1 and TRBJ2-2; TRBD2 matches at 7 bases. V shed 1 base, J shed 2 bases, and the junction held 2 bases outside the gene matches. CDR1 SGHRS and CDR2 YFSETQ come from the germline V gene. CDR3 size: 15 residues.

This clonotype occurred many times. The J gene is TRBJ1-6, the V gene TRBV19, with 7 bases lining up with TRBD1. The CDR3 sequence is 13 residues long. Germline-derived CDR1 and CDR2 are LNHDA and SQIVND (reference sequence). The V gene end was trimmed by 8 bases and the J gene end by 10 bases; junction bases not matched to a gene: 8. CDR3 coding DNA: TGTGCCAGTGGTAACCGGGACAGCTCACCCCTCCACTTT. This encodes CASGNRDSSPLHF.

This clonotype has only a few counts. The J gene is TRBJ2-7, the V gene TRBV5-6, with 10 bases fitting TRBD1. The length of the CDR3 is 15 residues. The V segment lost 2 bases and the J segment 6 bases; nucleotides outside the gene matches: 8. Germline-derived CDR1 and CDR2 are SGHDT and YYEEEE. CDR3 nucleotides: TGTGCCAGCAGCTTTGGGACAGGGGCGGATGTCGAGCAGTACTTC. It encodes CASSFGTGADVEQYF.

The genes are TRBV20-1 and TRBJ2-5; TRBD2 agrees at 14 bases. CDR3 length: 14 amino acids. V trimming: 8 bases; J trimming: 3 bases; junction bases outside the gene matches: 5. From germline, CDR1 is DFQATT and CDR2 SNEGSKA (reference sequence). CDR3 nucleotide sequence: TGCAGTCGAGGGGGACTAGCGGGAGAAGAGACCCAGTACTTC. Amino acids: CSRGGLAGEETQYF.

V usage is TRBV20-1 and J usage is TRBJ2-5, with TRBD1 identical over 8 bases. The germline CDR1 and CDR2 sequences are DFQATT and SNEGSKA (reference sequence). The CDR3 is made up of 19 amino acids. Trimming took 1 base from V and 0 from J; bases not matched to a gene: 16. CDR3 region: CSARVIRTGFYADQETQYF. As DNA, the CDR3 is TGCAGTGCTAGAGTAATTAGGACAGGGTTTTATGCCGACCAAGAGACCCAGTACTTC.